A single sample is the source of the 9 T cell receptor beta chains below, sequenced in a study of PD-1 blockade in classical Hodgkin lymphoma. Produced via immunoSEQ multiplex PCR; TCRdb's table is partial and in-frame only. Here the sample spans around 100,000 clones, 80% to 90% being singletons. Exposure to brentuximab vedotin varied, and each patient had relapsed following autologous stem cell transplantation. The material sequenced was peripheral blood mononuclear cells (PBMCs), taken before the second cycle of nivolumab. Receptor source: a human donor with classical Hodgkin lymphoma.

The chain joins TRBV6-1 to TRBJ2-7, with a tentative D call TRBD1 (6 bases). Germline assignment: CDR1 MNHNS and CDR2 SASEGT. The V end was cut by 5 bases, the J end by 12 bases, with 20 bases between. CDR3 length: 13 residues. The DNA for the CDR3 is TGTGCCAGCAGTCCTACGGACAGCGTGAGGGGGTACTTC. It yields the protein CASSPTDSVRGYF.

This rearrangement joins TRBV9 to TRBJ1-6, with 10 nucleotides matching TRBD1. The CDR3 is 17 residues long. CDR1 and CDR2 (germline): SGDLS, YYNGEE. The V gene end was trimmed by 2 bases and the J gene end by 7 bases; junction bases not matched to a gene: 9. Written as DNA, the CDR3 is TGTGCCAGCAGCGTGGAGGACAGGGGGTATGAGAATTCACCCCTCCACTTT. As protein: CASSVEDRGYENSPLHF.

CDR3 sequence (DNA): TGCGCCAGCATTAACACTGAAGCTTTCTTT. Encoded protein: CASINTEAFF. The chain links TRBV10-1 to TRBJ1-1, with D unresolved. Deletions cut 7 bases from V and 2 bases from J, with 2 bases between. Germline V lookup: CDR1 WNHNN, CDR2 SYGVQD (reference sequence). This CDR3 is built from 10 residues.

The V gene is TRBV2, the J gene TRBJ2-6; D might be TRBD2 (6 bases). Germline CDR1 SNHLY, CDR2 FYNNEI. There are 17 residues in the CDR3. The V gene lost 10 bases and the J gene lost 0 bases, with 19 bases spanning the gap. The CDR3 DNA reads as TGTGCCAACCTCGGGGTAGCGGTCCGCTCTGGGGCCAACGTCCTGACTTTC. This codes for CANLGVAVRSGANVLTF.

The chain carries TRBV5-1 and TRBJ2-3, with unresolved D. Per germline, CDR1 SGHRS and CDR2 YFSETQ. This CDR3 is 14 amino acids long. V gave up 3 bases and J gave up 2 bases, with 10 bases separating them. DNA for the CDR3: TGCGCCAGCAGCTCGAGCATGATCACAGATACGCAGTATTTT. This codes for CASSSSMITDTQYF.

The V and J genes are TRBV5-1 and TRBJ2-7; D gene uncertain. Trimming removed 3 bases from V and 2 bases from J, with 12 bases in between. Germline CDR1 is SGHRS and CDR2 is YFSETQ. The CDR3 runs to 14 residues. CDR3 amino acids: CASSSNTDTYEQYF. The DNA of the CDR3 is TGCGCCAGCAGCTCGAATACCGACACCTACGAGCAGTACTTC.

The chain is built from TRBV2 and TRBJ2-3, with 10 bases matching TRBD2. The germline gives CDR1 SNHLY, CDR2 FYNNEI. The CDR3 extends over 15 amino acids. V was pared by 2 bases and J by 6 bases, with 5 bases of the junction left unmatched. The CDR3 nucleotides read TGTGCCAGCAGTGAACTGACTAGCGGGTGGGATACGCAGTATTTT. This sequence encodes CASSELTSGWDTQYF.

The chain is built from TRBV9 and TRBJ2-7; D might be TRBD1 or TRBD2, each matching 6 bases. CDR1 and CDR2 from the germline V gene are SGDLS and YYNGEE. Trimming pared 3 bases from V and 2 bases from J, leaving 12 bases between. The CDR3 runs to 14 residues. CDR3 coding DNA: TGTGCCAGCAGCGAAGGGGGGACCGCCTACGAGCAGTACTTC. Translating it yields CASSEGGTAYEQYF.

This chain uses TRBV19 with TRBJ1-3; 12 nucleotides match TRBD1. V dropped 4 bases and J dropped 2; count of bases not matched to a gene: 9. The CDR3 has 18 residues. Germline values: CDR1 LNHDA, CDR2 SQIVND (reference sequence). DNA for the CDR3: TGTGCCAGTAGTAACCTTCCGGGACAGGGGGCGGCTGGAAACACCATATATTTT. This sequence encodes CASSNLPGQGAAGNTIYF. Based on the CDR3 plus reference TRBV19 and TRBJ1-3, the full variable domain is DGGITQSPKYLFRKEGQNVTLSCEQNLNHDAMYWYRQDPGQGLRLIYYSQIVNDFQKGDIAEGYSVSREKKESFPLTVTSAQKNPTAFYLCASSNLPGQGAAGNTIYFGEGSWLTVV.